The rows below give T cell receptor beta chains drawn from one sample of a study of regulatory T cells in long-lasting Graves disease. One entry per CDR3 protein, called by TCRdb with MiXCR from the multiplex PCR reads. The sample yields under 500,000 distinct CDR3 sequences, about 17% seen once. The sample also formed part of further work on T cells in Graves' hyperthyroidism and ophthalmopathy.

The sequences come from peripheral blood mononuclear cells (PBMCs), collected at new diagnosis, from a patient treated with antithyroid drugs. These receptors were collected from a woman aged 25 to 39 with Graves disease. The CDR3 runs from the conserved cysteine through the conserved F or W. A D gene is named only where the DNA matches it firmly. Clone size, where shown, is once, few, many, or a class for clones that have expanded.

d_call	cdr3_length	v_call	j_call	clone_size	cdr3_nt	cdr3_aa
TRBD1	17	TRBV27	TRBJ2-7	many	TGTGCCAGCAGTCTGCTTGGGACAGGGAGGGGATCTTACGAGCAGTACTTC	CASSLLGTGRGSYEQYF
.	14	TRBV4-3	TRBJ2-7	.	TGCGCCAGCAGCCAAGAACAGGGTTCCTACGAGCAGTACTTC	CASSQEQGSYEQYF
.	13	TRBV5-1	TRBJ1-1	.	TGCGCCAGCACCCAAGGGGGGAACACTGAAGCTTTCTTT	CASTQGGNTEAFF
.	13	TRBV15	TRBJ2-7	.	TGTGCCACCAGCATTAGCGGTTATTACGAGCAGTACTTC	CATSISGYYEQYF
TRBD2	16	TRBV18	TRBJ2-2	.	TGTGCCAGCTCAGCGAGAACTAGCGAGAACACCGGGGAGCTGTTTTTT	CASSARTSENTGELFF
TRBD1	15	TRBV20-1	TRBJ1-4	many	TGCAGTGCTAGAGATGGGGGACAGGGATTTGAAAAACTGTTTTTT	CSARDGGQGFEKLFF
.	11	TRBV20-1	TRBJ2-1	few	TGCAGTGCTTCGAGCGGGAATGAGCAGTTCTTC	CSASSGNEQFF
TRBD2	14	TRBV20-1	TRBJ2-3	few	TGCAGTGCCCCAGCGGGAGTCCCTACAGATACGCAGTATTTT	CSAPAGVPTDTQYF
.	14	TRBV5-6	TRBJ1-1	.	TGTGCCACCTTCAGACAGAGGGGATACACTGAAGCTTTCTTT	CATFRQRGYTEAFF
.	17	TRBV2	TRBJ2-3	many	TGTGCCAGCAGTGAAGCGCGGTCAGGGGCGGGAACAGATACGCAGTATTTT	CASSEARSGAGTDTQYF
.	14	TRBV7-2	TRBJ2-7	many	TGTGCCAGCAAGCTAAGTAGGGAGCACTACGAGCAGTACTTC	CASKLSREHYEQYF
TRBD2	15	TRBV30	TRBJ2-1	.	TGTGCCTGGAGTGGGGGACTAGCGGTTCACAATGAGCAGTTCTTC	CAWSGGLAVHNEQFF
.	16	TRBV5-4	TRBJ2-3	.	TGTGCCAGCAGCTCCTCCGGGACCCCCACCACAGATACGCAGTATTTT	CASSSSGTPTTDTQYF
TRBD1	16	TRBV6-1	TRBJ2-4	many	TGTGCCAGCAGTACAATAACGCGGGACAGGAAAAACATTCAGTACTTC	CASSTITRDRKNIQYF
TRBD1	14	TRBV10-3	TRBJ2-7	many	TGTGCCATCAGAGGGACAGTTGGGTTCTACGAGCAGTACTTC	CAIRGTVGFYEQYF
.	14	TRBV10-3	TRBJ1-1	many	TGTGCCATCAGTGACCAGGGGCCGAACACTGAAGCTTTCTTT	CAISDQGPNTEAFF
.	16	TRBV30	TRBJ1-1	.	TGTGCCTGGAGTGTACCCGGACAGCTCATGGACACGGAAGCTTTCTTT	CAWSVPGQLMDTEAFF
TRBD1	16	TRBV7-9	TRBJ1-2	few	TGTGCCAGCACCATAAGGGGGCGGGGAGTGGTGTATGGCTACACCTTC	CASTIRGRGVVYGYTF
TRBD2	17	TRBV15	TRBJ2-3	many	TGTGCCACCAGCAGGTCTTTAGCGGGATCGGGCACAGATACGCAGTATTTT	CATSRSLAGSGTDTQYF
.	15	TRBV2	TRBJ2-1	many	TGTGCCAGCAGTGAAGCGAATGCCGGAAAACCTGAGCAGTTCTTC	CASSEANAGKPEQFF
TRBD1	14	TRBV28	TRBJ1-1	many	TGTGCCAGCAGTGGATCTGACAGGGGCTTTGAAGCTTTCTTT	CASSGSDRGFEAFF
.	13	TRBV28	TRBJ2-7	many	TGTGCCAGCAGTTTATCTATGTCCGTAGGACAGTACTTC	CASSLSMSVGQYF
TRBD2	15	TRBV2	TRBJ2-3	many	TGTGCCAGCAGTGAAAACGGGAGGGCCCCAGATACGCAGTATTTT	CASSENGRAPDTQYF
.	15	TRBV12-3/TRBV12-4	TRBJ2-3	many	TGTGCCAGCATTCAGGCTCGGGAAGGAACAGATACGCAGTATTTT	CASIQAREGTDTQYF
.	13	TRBV20-1	TRBJ1-1	few	TGCAGTGCTGCCAGACAGATGAACACTGAAGCTTTCTTT	CSAARQMNTEAFF
TRBD2	16	TRBV5-6	TRBJ2-2	.	TGTGCCAGCAGCTTGGTAGCGGGAGGAAACACCGGGGAGCTGTTTTTT	CASSLVAGGNTGELFF
.	13	TRBV9	TRBJ2-5	few	TGTGCCAGCAACCCCGGGGGTGCAGAGACCCAGTACTTC	CASNPGGAETQYF
TRBD1	18	TRBV9	TRBJ1-3	few	TGTGCCAGCAGCCCGGGACAGGGGCTAACTCCGGCTGGAAACACCATATATTTT	CASSPGQGLTPAGNTIYF
.	14	TRBV2	TRBJ1-3	many	TGTGCCAGCAGTGGGCCGGTTTCTGGAAACACCATATATTTT	CASSGPVSGNTIYF
TRBD2	16	TRBV4-1	TRBJ2-1	few	TGCGCCAGCCGTCCGAGGGGGACTAGCGATACCAATGAGCAGTTCTTC	CASRPRGTSDTNEQFF
.	13	TRBV7-2	TRBJ2-3	many	TGTGCCAGCAGCTTTGTCAGCACAGATACGCAGTATTTT	CASSFVSTDTQYF
.	16	TRBV4-3	TRBJ1-1	few	TGCGCCAGCAGCCAAGCCTTTGCAGGGTATACTGCTGAAGCTTTCTTT	CASSQAFAGYTAEAFF
TRBD1	17	TRBV12-3/TRBV12-4	TRBJ1-2	many	TGTGCCAGCAGTTCCATCGGGACAGGGGAGCTTGACTATGGCTACACCTTC	CASSSIGTGELDYGYTF
.	19	TRBV7-2	TRBJ2-1	many	TGTGCCAGCAGCTTAGCTTCGCCGCGACCCGCTACTCCCTACAATGAGCAGTTCTTC	CASSLASPRPATPYNEQFF
.	13	TRBV29-1	TRBJ2-7	many	TGCAGCGTTCGCGGCAGTTTGGCCCACGAGCAGTACTTC	CSVRGSLAHEQYF
.	12	TRBV6-5	TRBJ2-4	.	TGTGCCAGCAGTTCGACCTGGAATGAGCAGTACTTC	CASSSTWNEQYF
TRBD1	12	TRBV20-1	TRBJ1-1	many	TGCAGTGCTAGGGACAGGCACACTGAAGCTTTCTTT	CSARDRHTEAFF
.	15	TRBV6-5	TRBJ2-7	many	TGTGCCAGCAGTTACTCCAGGGGAAGCTCCTACGAGCAGTACTTC	CASSYSRGSSYEQYF
TRBD1	16	TRBV27	TRBJ2-7	.	TGTGCCAGCAGTCCTAGGGACAGGTCCTACTCCTACGAGCAGTACTTC	CASSPRDRSYSYEQYF
TRBD2	14	TRBV19	TRBJ2-1	once	TGTGCCAGTGGGGGACTAGCGGGAGGTGCTGAGCAGTTCTTC	CASGGLAGGAEQFF
TRBD2	14	TRBV18	TRBJ2-3	many	TGTGCCAGCTCACCGATAGCGGGGTTAGATACGCAGTATTTT	CASSPIAGLDTQYF
.	14	TRBV30	TRBJ1-1	many	TGTGCCTGGAGTGTACTCAGCCTGAACACTGAAGCTTTCTTT	CAWSVLSLNTEAFF
TRBD1	15	TRBV6-1	TRBJ1-1	.	TGTGCCAGCAGCCGGACCGACAGGGAGGGAACTGAAGCTTTCTTT	CASSRTDREGTEAFF
.	15	TRBV20-1	TRBJ2-1	many	TGCAGTGCAGGCGGGACGCCGAGCTCCTACAATGAGCAGTTCTTC	CSAGGTPSSYNEQFF
.	14	TRBV7-2	TRBJ2-1	.	TGTGCCAGCAGCTTAGGTGGGGGTTCCGGTGAGCAGTTCTTC	CASSLGGGSGEQFF
.	16	TRBV7-9	TRBJ2-6	.	TGTGCCAGCAGTCGGGACGGGTACTCTGGGGCCAACGTCCTGACTTTC	CASSRDGYSGANVLTF
.	14	TRBV6-1	TRBJ2-7	many	TGTGCCAGCAGCTCCCTGAGGGCCGCCTACGAGCAGTACTTC	CASSSLRAAYEQYF
TRBD2	15	TRBV7-9	TRBJ2-1	.	TGTGCCAGCAGCGCAACTAGCGGCCCTGGGAATGAGCAGTTCTTC	CASSATSGPGNEQFF
.	14	TRBV5-1	TRBJ2-2	.	TGCGCCAGCAGTTGGCTTCCCAGGACCGGGGAGCTGTTTTTT	CASSWLPRTGELFF
TRBD2	15	TRBV6-2/TRBV6-3	TRBJ2-5	.	TGTGCCAGCAGTGACACGGGAGGCCCACAAGAGACCCAGTACTTC	CASSDTGGPQETQYF
TRBD2	15	TRBV6-5	TRBJ2-5	many	TGTGCCAGCAGTTGGCTAGCGGGAGGCCAAGAGACCCAGTACTTC	CASSWLAGGQETQYF
.	14	TRBV14	TRBJ2-7	few	TGTGCCAGCAGCCAAATGCGGGCCTCCTACGAGCAGTACTTC	CASSQMRASYEQYF
TRBD1	13	TRBV7-2	TRBJ1-5	many	TGTGCCAGCAGCCCCCAGGGGGATCAGCCCCAGCATTTT	CASSPQGDQPQHF
TRBD2	13	TRBV12-3/TRBV12-4	TRBJ2-1	many	TGTGCCAGCGGACTAGCGGAAGCGAATGAGCAGTTCTTC	CASGLAEANEQFF
.	16	TRBV20-1	TRBJ1-5	.	TGCAGTGCTAGAGGGGCCGGCGGGGCAGGTCGACAGCCCCAGCATTTT	CSARGAGGAGRQPQHF
.	14	TRBV15	TRBJ2-7	.	TGTGCCACCAGCAGGTGGGGAGGGGGCGACGAGCAGTACTTC	CATSRWGGGDEQYF
TRBD2	15	TRBV6-5	TRBJ2-7	many	TGTGCCAGCAGTTGCCCCAGCGGGGGATCCTACGAGCAGTACTTC	CASSCPSGGSYEQYF
.	14	TRBV19	TRBJ1-2	many	TGTGCCTCCCTAGTCAGGGGCAGCGACTATGGCTACACCTTC	CASLVRGSDYGYTF
TRBD1	14	TRBV6-1	TRBJ2-5	many	TGTGCCAGCAGTAAAACAGGGGTGGGAGAGACCCAGTACTTC	CASSKTGVGETQYF
TRBD2	18	TRBV20-1	TRBJ2-7	many	TGCAGTGCTAGAGTACCTTATGGGACTAGCGGGGCAACCTACGAGCAGTACTTC	CSARVPYGTSGATYEQYF